These 20 T cell receptor beta chains originate from one sample sequenced in a study of glioma-infiltrating T cells after dendritic cell vaccination. Time point reported: after dendritic cell vaccination, including at tumor progression/relapse. Here immunoSEQ multiplex PCR was the method, and the copy in TCRdb shows in-frame clones only, minus some. The sample lists roughly 100,000 clones, almost 90% occurring once. The specimen was blood, collected after dendritic cell vaccination. The receptors here all came from a human donor with glioblastoma.

J is TRBJ2-7 and V is TRBV5-1; maybe TRBD1 (6 bases). CDR3 size: 13 residues. CDR1 SGHRS and CDR2 YFSETQ come from the germline V gene. Trimming removed 0 bases from V and 12 bases from J, with 16 bases in between. The CDR3 region is CASSLGNRDRWYF. CDR3 in DNA: TGCGCCAGCAGCTTGGGAAACAGGGACCGATGGTACTTC. Drawing the rest from reference TRBV5-1 and TRBJ2-7, the complete variable domain is KAGVTQTPRYLIKTRGQQVTLSCSPISGHRSVSWYQQTPGQGLQFLFEYFSETQRNKGNFPGRFSGRQFSNSRSEMNVSTLELGDSALYLCASSLGNRDRWYFGPGTRLTVT.

CDR3 nucleotide sequence: TGTGCCAGCAGTGAAGACAGGCGGAACTCTGGAAACACCATATATTTT. It encodes CASSEDRRNSGNTIYF. The genes are TRBV6-1 and TRBJ1-3; perhaps TRBD1 as D (5 bases). The CDR3 loop spans 16 amino acids. The V end lost 1 base, the J end lost 0 bases, and 10 bases lay between the germline ends. CDR1 is MNHNS and CDR2 is SASEGT in the germline V gene.

This chain uses TRBV5-1 with TRBJ2-1; 8 bases fit TRBD2. The CDR3 spans 16 residues. Germline loops: CDR1 SGHRS, CDR2 YFSETQ. The V segment lost 0 bases and the J segment 6 bases; nucleotides outside the gene matches: 8. The CDR3 is CASSLADSGGINEQFF. The CDR3, as DNA: TGCGCCAGCAGCTTGGCCGACAGCGGGGGTATCAATGAGCAGTTCTTC.

This chain's CDR3 is CAFNKGGGEEKLFF. CDR3 sequence (DNA): TGTGCCTTCAACAAGGGGGGGGGCGAAGAAAAACTGTTTTTT. V usage is TRBV30 and J usage is TRBJ1-4, with D perhaps matching TRBD1 (6 bases). V was cut by 7 bases and J by 8 bases, with 20 bases left in between. Germline lookup yields CDR1 GTSNPN and CDR2 SVGIG (reference sequence). The CDR3 is 14 residues long.

J is TRBJ2-7 and V is TRBV30; 8 bases align to TRBD1. With V trimmed by 1 base and J by 7 bases, 12 bases remained unmatched. CDR1 GTSNPN and CDR2 SVGIG come from the germline V gene (reference sequence). There are 15 residues in the CDR3. The CDR3 sequence: CAWSGPHRGVWEQYF. The DNA of the CDR3 is TGTGCCTGGAGTGGACCCCACAGGGGGGTTTGGGAGCAGTACTTC.

This rearrangement joins TRBV9 to TRBJ2-1; 9 positions agree with TRBD2. This CDR3 comprises 15 residues. Germline V lookup: CDR1 SGDLS, CDR2 YYNGEE. V was pared by 0 bases and J by 8 bases, with 6 bases of the junction left unmatched. The CDR3 loop is CASSVGASGTDEQFF. In DNA form, the CDR3 reads TGTGCCAGCAGCGTAGGAGCTAGCGGGACGGATGAGCAGTTCTTC.

The chain employs TRBV6-1 and TRBJ1-5, with 8 bases lining up with TRBD1. Germline V gives CDR1 MNHNS, CDR2 SASEGT. The CDR3 has 14 residues. Trimming removed 7 bases from V and 2 bases from J; junction bases left unmatched: 4. CDR3 bases: TGTGCCAGCATTGGACAGGGAGGCAATCAGCCCCAGCATTTT. It yields the protein CASIGQGGNQPQHF.

This clone was counted once. The chain carries TRBV15 and TRBJ2-1; TRBD2 matches at 7 bases. The CDR3 covers 16 residues. V was clipped by 3 bases and J by 3 bases; unmatched bases: 8. The germline CDR1 and CDR2 sequences are LNHNV and YYDKDF (reference sequence). The CDR3 loop reads CATSRPPAGLYNEQFF. As DNA, the CDR3 is TGTGCCACCAGCAGGCCCCCAGCGGGACTCTACAATGAGCAGTTCTTC.

This clone was seen just once. The chain employs TRBV7-9 and TRBJ2-7; weak D call: TRBD2 (6 bases). The CDR3 is 15 amino acids. Between the trimmed V and J ends, which lost 5 bases and 2 bases, there was a span of 16 bases. Per the germline V gene, CDR1 is SEHNR and CDR2 is FQNEAQ (reference sequence). DNA for the CDR3: TGTGCCAGCAGCGGAGCCAGCGGGCTTACCTACGAGCAGTACTTC. Translation gives CASSGASGLTYEQYF.

The V and J genes are TRBV6-1 and TRBJ1-1, with 9 nucleotides matching TRBD1. The V gene's germline CDR1 is MNHNS and CDR2 SASEGT. CDR3 length: 15 amino acids. V dropped 4 bases and J dropped 4; count of bases not matched to a gene: 7. CDR3 DNA sequence: TGTGCCAGCAGTGCCCCACAGGGGGCTCTCACTGAAGCTTTCTTT. Its translation: CASSAPQGALTEAFF.

This clone was counted a few times. The gene calls are TRBV5-1 and TRBJ2-2; 7 nucleotides agree with TRBD2. This CDR3 contains 21 residues. J gave up 6 bases and V 0 bases, and 23 bases lay outside the gene matches. The germline V gene has CDR1 SGHRS and CDR2 YFSETQ. CDR3 residues: CASSLAVAGLRPAEIPGELFF. The CDR3 nucleotides are TGCGCCAGCAGCTTGGCCGTTGCGGGACTACGTCCGGCGGAAATACCCGGGGAGCTGTTTTTT.

The V and J genes are TRBV9 and TRBJ1-3; D call uncertain. This CDR3 region has 14 residues. The V end was cut by 3 bases, the J end by 7 bases, with 14 bases between. Germline V lookup: CDR1 SGDLS, CDR2 YYNGEE. As DNA, the CDR3 is TGTGCCAGCAGCGGTCCGGACTTGGGGAACACCATATATTTT. It encodes CASSGPDLGNTIYF.

The CDR3 coding sequence is TGTGCCAGCAGCTTAAGTAGCGGGAGGTGGGCAGATACGCAGTATTTT. This sequence encodes CASSLSSGRWADTQYF. The rearrangement uses TRBV7-8 and TRBJ2-3; TRBD2 aligns across 10 bases. Per germline, CDR1 SGHVS and CDR2 FQNEAQ. The CDR3 totals 16 residues. Germline trimming cut 2 bases from V and 4 bases from J; bases unmatched to any gene: 6.

The chain is built from TRBV6-5 and TRBJ1-2; 8 bases are a match to TRBD1. Germline CDR1 reads MNHEY; CDR2 reads SVGAGI. V lost 6 bases and J lost 5; bases outside the gene matches: 8. CDR3 length: 14 residues. DNA of the CDR3: TGTGCCAGCAGCACCGGACAGGGATTGTATGGCTACACCTTC. Translated, it gives CASSTGQGLYGYTF.

The gene calls are TRBV19 and TRBJ2-7; 8 bases line up with TRBD2. Trimming removed 5 bases from V and 5 bases from J; junction bases left unmatched: 8. The CDR3 spans 14 residues. CDR1 and CDR2 (germline): LNHDA, SQIVND (reference sequence). The CDR3 DNA sequence: TGTGCCAGTAGTCTACCGGGACTAGGGGACGAGCAGTACTTC. Its protein is CASSLPGLGDEQYF.

The chain couples TRBV2 to TRBJ2-2; 10 bases fit TRBD1. After removal of 7 bases from V and 6 bases from J, the junction contained 2 bases not matched to a gene. From germline, CDR1 is SNHLY and CDR2 FYNNEI. The CDR3 is made up of 13 amino acids. The CDR3 spells CASTGTGAGELFF. For the CDR3, the DNA is TGTGCCAGCACCGGGACAGGGGCCGGGGAGCTGTTTTTT.

The chain carries TRBV5-4 and TRBJ1-2; D might be TRBD1 (5 bases). With 0 bases removed from V and 6 bases from J, the gap between germline ends came to 12 bases. CDR1 SGHNT and CDR2 YYREEE come from the germline V gene (reference sequence). CDR3 length equals 14 residues. The CDR3 nucleotides are TGTGCCAGCAGCTTGGCTCTGGGGCAGAATGGCTACACCTTC. This translates into CASSLALGQNGYTF.

This sequence joins TRBV10-3 and TRBJ2-7; TRBD1 matches 9 bases. This CDR3 comprises 14 residues. V dropped 3 bases and J dropped 6; count of bases not matched to a gene: 6. CDR1 is ENHRY and CDR2 is SYGVKD in the germline V gene. The CDR3 loop reads CAISDRGQGGEQYF. CDR3 DNA: TGTGCCATCAGTGATAGGGGACAGGGAGGCGAGCAGTACTTC.

The rearrangement joins TRBV5-1 to TRBJ2-7; 9 bases are shared with TRBD1. Losses at the gene ends were 0 bases for V and 3 bases for J; bases not matched to a gene: 4. Germline V CDR1 and CDR2: SGHRS, YFSETQ. The CDR3 is 15 amino acids. The CDR3 loop is CASSLGTGEDYEQYF. In nucleotides, the CDR3 is TGCGCCAGCAGCTTGGGGACAGGGGAGGACTACGAGCAGTACTTC.

This clone was counted once. CDR3: CASSLTGGKTTNEKLFF. CDR3 in DNA: TGTGCCAGCAGCTTGACGGGAGGAAAAACAACTAATGAAAAACTGTTTTTT. The rearrangement uses TRBV5-4 and TRBJ1-4; unclear D gene. Per the germline V gene, CDR1 is SGHNT and CDR2 is YYREEE (reference sequence). Trimming removed 1 base from V and 0 bases from J, with 13 bases in between. This CDR3 has 17 residues.